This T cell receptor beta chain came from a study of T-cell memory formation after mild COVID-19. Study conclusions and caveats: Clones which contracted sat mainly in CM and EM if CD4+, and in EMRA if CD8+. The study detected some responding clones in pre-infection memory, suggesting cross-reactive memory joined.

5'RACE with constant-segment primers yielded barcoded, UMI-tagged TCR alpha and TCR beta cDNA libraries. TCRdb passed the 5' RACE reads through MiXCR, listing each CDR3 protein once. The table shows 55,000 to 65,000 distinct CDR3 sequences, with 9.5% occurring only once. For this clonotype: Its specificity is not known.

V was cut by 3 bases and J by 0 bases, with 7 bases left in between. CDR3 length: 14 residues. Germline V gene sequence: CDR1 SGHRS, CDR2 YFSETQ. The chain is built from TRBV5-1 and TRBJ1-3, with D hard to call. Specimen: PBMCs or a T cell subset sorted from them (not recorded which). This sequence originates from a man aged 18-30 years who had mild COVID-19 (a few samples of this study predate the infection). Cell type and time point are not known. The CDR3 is CASSWGSSGNTIYF. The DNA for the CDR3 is TGCGCCAGCAGCTGGGGAAGCTCTGGAAACACCATATATTTT.